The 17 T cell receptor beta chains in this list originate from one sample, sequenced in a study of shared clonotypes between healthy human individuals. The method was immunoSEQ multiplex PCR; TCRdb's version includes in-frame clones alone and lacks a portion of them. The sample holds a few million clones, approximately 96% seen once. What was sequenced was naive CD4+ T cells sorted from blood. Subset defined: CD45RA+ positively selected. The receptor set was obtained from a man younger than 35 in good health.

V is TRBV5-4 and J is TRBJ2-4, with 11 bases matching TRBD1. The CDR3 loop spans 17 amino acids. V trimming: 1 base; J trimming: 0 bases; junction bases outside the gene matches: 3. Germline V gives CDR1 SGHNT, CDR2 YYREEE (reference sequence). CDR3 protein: CASSLTGQGEAKNIQYF. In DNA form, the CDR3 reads TGTGCCAGCAGCTTGACGGGACAGGGGGAAGCCAAAAACATTCAGTACTTC.

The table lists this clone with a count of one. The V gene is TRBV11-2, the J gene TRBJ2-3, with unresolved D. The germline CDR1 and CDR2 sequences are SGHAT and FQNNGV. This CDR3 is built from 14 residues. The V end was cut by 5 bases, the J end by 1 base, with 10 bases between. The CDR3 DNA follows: TGTGCCAGCAGCCGTTGGGGTGGCACAGATACGCAGTATTTT. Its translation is CASSRWGGTDTQYF.

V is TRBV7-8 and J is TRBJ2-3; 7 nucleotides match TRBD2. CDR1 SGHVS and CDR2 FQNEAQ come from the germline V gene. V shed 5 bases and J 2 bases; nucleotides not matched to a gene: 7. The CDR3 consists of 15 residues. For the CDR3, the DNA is TGTGCCAGCAGCCCCCGGGACTACCCCACAGATACGCAGTATTTT. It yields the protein CASSPRDYPTDTQYF.

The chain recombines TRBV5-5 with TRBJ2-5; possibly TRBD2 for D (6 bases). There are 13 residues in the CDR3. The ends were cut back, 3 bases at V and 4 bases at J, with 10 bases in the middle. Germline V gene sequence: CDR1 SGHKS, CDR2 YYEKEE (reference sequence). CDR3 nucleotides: TGTGCCAGCAGCTCTGGACTAACAGAGACCCAGTACTTC. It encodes CASSSGLTETQYF.

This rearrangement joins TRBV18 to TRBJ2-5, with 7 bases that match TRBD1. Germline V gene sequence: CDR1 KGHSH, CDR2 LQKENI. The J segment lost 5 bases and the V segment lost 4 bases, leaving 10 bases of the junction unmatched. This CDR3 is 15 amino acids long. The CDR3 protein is CASSLQTGLGETQYF. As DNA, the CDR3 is TGTGCCAGCTCACTACAGACAGGGCTGGGTGAGACCCAGTACTTC.

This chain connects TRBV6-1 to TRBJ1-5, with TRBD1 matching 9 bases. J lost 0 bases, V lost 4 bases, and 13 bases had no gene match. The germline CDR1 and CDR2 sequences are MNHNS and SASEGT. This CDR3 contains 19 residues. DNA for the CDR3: TGTGCCAGCAGTGGGGAACCGGGACAGGGCACCACTAGCAATCAGCCCCAGCATTTT. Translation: CASSGEPGQGTTSNQPQHF.

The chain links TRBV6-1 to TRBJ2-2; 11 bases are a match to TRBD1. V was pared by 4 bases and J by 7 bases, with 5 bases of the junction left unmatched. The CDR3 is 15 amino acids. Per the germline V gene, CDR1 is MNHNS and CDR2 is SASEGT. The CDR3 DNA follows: TGTGCCAGCAGTGCGGACAGGGGGCGCGACGGGGAGCTGTTTTTT. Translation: CASSADRGRDGELFF.

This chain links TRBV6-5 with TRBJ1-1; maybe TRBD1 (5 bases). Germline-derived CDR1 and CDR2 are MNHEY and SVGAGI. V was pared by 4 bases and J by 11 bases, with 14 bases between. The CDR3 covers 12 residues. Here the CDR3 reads CASSSNFGGAFF. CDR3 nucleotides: TGTGCCAGCAGTTCTAATTTCGGGGGTGCTTTCTTT.

This chain's CDR3 is CASSYTTHDEQYF. The CDR3 coding sequence is TGTGCCAGCAGTTACACGACACACGACGAGCAGTACTTC. V usage is TRBV6-8 and J usage is TRBJ2-7; D not resolved. There are 13 residues in the CDR3. Per germline, CDR1 MNHGY and CDR2 SAAAGT. Deletions cut 2 bases from V and 5 bases from J, with 10 bases between.

The CDR3 DNA follows: TGTGCCAGCAGATTTCAGGGGGCAAGTCATTCACCCCTCCACTTT. The encoded protein is CASRFQGASHSPLHF. This sequence joins TRBV28 and TRBJ1-6; 8 nucleotides line up with TRBD1. The germline V gene encodes CDR1 MDHEN and CDR2 SYDVKM. The V segment lost 6 bases and the J segment 8 bases; nucleotides outside the gene matches: 9. The CDR3 loop spans 15 amino acids.

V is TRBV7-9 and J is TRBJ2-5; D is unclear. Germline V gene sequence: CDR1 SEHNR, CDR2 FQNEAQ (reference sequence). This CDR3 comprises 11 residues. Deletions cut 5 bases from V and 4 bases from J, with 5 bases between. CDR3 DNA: TGTGCCAGCAGCCACGGAGAGACCCAGTACTTC. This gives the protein CASSHGETQYF. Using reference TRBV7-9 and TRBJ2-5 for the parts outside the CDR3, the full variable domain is DTGVSQNPRHKITKRGQNVTFRCDPISEHNRLYWYRQTLGQGPEFLTYFQNEAQLEKSRLLSDRFSAERPKGSFSTLEIQRTEQGDSAMYLCASSHGETQYFGPGTRLLVL.

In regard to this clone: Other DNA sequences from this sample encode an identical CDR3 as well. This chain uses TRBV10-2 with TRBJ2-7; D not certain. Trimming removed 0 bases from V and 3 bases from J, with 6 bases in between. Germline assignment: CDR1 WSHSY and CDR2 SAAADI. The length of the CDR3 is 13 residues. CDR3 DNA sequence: TGCGCCAGCAGTGAGTCGGGCAGCTACGAGCAGTACTTC. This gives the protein CASSESGSYEQYF.

CDR3 protein: CASRKLEFAEQYF. CDR3 nucleotides: TGTGCCAGCAGAAAGTTGGAGTTCGCTGAGCAGTACTTC. The gene calls are TRBV7-2 and TRBJ2-7; no firm D call. Germline V gene sequence: CDR1 SGHTA, CDR2 FQGNSA. CDR3 length equals 13 residues. V lost 6 bases and J 7 bases, leaving 16 bases between the germline ends.

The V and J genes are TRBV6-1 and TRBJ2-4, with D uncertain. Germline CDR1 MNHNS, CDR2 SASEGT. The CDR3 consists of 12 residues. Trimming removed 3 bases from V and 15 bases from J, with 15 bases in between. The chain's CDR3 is CASSDHPRTRYF. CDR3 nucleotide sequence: TGTGCCAGCAGTGACCACCCACGGACGAGGTACTTC.

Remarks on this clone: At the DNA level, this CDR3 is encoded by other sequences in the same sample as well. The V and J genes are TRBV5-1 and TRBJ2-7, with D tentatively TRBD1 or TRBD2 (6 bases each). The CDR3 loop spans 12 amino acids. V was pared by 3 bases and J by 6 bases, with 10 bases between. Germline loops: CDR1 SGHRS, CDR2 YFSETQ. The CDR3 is CASSSQGGEQYF. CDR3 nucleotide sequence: TGCGCCAGCAGCTCACAGGGAGGCGAGCAGTACTTC.

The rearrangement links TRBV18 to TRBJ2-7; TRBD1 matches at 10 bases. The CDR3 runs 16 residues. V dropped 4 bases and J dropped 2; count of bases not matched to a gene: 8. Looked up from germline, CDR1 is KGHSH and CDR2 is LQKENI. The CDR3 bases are TGTGCCAGCTCACACGGGACAGGGGAGTTGGCCTACGAGCAGTACTTC. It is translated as CASSHGTGELAYEQYF.

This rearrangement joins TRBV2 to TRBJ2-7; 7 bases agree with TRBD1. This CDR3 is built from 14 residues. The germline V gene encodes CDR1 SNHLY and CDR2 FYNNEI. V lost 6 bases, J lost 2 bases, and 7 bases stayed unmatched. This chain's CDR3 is CASSRQGVAYEQYF. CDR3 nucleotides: TGTGCCAGCAGCAGACAGGGCGTCGCCTACGAGCAGTACTTC.